This entry lists 2 T cell receptor beta chains sequenced from one sample in a study of blood T cell repertoires in COVID-19. Sequenced by immunoSEQ multiplex PCR; TCRdb stores in-frame clones only, minus some. In the table there are a few hundred thousand clones, roughly 85% of which are singletons. Material for sequencing was peripheral blood. These TCRs come from a woman in her late teens or twenties with acute or convalescent COVID-19.

J is TRBJ2-2 and V is TRBV5-1; the match to TRBD2 covers 13 bases. J was trimmed by 7 bases and V by 4 bases; bases with no gene match: 16. Looked up from germline, CDR1 is SGHRS and CDR2 is YFSETQ. This CDR3 has 19 amino acids. The CDR3 loop reads CASSPPSGLAGVFGGELFF. The CDR3, as DNA: TGCGCCAGCAGCCCCCCGTCTGGACTAGCGGGAGTATTCGGCGGGGAGCTGTTTTTT.

This chain uses TRBV4-1 with TRBJ2-7, with 8 bases that match TRBD2. The CDR3 has 15 residues. V dropped 1 base and J dropped 3; count of bases not matched to a gene: 5. The germline CDR1 and CDR2 sequences are MGHRA and YSYEKL. The CDR3 region is CASSQAGGQDYEQYF. For the CDR3, the DNA is TGCGCCAGCAGCCAAGCGGGGGGGCAGGACTACGAGCAGTACTTC.